Included here is one T cell receptor (beta chain) sequence, with context. Its matching antigen is unknown. Here immunoSEQ multiplex PCR was the method, and the copy in TCRdb shows in-frame clones only, minus some. In the table there are some 120,000 clones, about 85% of which are singletons. The sample is drawn from a study of T cell responses to AZD1222 COVID-19 vaccine. Overall study results and limits: Baseline serology detected seropositivity in only six AZD1222 recipients. Spike-specific TCR breadth and depth grew following two AZD1222 doses.

This TCR was sampled from an adult in good health. The sample consisted of peripheral blood, taken on day 0 of AZD1222 vaccination.

The CDR3 loop reads CASSRDRGGEKLFF. The CDR3 DNA sequence: TGTGCCAGCAGCCGGGACAGGGGCGGTGAAAAACTGTTTTTT. The chain couples TRBV7-9 to TRBJ1-4; 10 bases agree with TRBD1. The CDR3 totals 14 residues. V lost 5 bases and J lost 7; bases outside the gene matches: 4. Germline V gives CDR1 SEHNR, CDR2 FQNEAQ (reference sequence).